This is a list of T cell receptor beta chains from one sample in a study of tumor-infiltrating lymphocytes in oesophageal squamous cell carcinoma. TCRdb reprocessed the PCR reads via MiXCR and lists one record per CDR3 protein. The sample lists about 10,000 distinct CDR3 sequences, roughly 60% occurring once. Material for sequencing was esophageal tumor tissue. The source is a female donor with esophageal squamous cell carcinoma. The CDR3 runs from the conserved cysteine through the conserved F or W. D genes are given only for firm matches. Size is stated for part of the rows, as once, few or many counts, or as a class when the clone is expanded.

D: -; length: 15; J: TRBJ2-5; V: TRBV7-6; size: few; DNA: TGTGCTAGCAGCTTAGGTAACGGGGCACAAGAGACCCAGTACTTC; CDR3: CASSLGNGAQETQYF
D: -; length: 18; J: TRBJ1-1; V: TRBV6-1; size: -; DNA: TGTGCCAGCAGTGAACTGGCAGGGAGGGGAACGTTGAACACTGAAGCTTTCTTT; CDR3: CASSELAGRGTLNTEAFF
D: TRBD2; length: 15; J: TRBJ2-1; V: TRBV7-3; size: -; DNA: TGTGCCAGCAGCTTAGACGCCGGGGGGTACAATGAGCAGTTCTTC; CDR3: CASSLDAGGYNEQFF
D: -; length: 14; J: TRBJ2-5; V: TRBV7-6; size: -; DNA: TGTGCCAGCAGTGAAGGAAGGGGGTGGGAGACCCAGTACTTC; CDR3: CASSEGRGWETQYF
D: TRBD2; length: 15; J: TRBJ2-1; V: TRBV7-6; size: -; DNA: TGTGCCAGCAGCTTGGGGCCGGGGGGCTACAATGAGCAGTTCTTC; CDR3: CASSLGPGGYNEQFF
D: -; length: 14; J: TRBJ2-5; V: TRBV7-8; size: -; DNA: TGTGCCAGCAGCTTAGGGTGGGTCAGGGAGACCCAGTACTTC; CDR3: CASSLGWVRETQYF
D: TRBD2; length: 16; J: TRBJ2-1; V: TRBV7-2; size: -; DNA: TGTGCCAGCAGCCCACAGGGACTAGCGGAGTCCAATGAGCAGTTCTTC; CDR3: CASSPQGLAESNEQFF
D: -; length: 16; J: TRBJ2-4; V: TRBV12-5; size: -; DNA: TGTGCTAGTGGTTTGTCAACGCGAAGCTCCTACAATGAGCAGTACTTC; CDR3: CASGLSTRSSYNEQYF
D: TRBD2; length: 17; J: TRBJ2-1; V: TRBV12-3/TRBV12-4; size: -; DNA: TGTGCCAGCAGTTTTAGGGCTACTAGCGGGAGGGCCAATGAGCAGTTCTTC; CDR3: CASSFRATSGRANEQFF
D: -; length: 15; J: TRBJ2-1; V: TRBV5-1; size: -; DNA: TGCGCCAGCAGCTATGTGACGGGTGGACACAATGAGCAGTTCTTC; CDR3: CASSYVTGGHNEQFF
D: -; length: 13; J: TRBJ2-5; V: TRBV7-2; size: -; DNA: TGTGCCAGCAGCTTATCCAGGCAAGAGACCCAGTACTTC; CDR3: CASSLSRQETQYF
D: -; length: 15; J: TRBJ2-6; V: TRBV7-2; size: -; DNA: TGTGCCAGCAGCCTAGGGGGGACTGGGGCCAACGTCCTGACTTTC; CDR3: CASSLGGTGANVLTF
D: -; length: 13; J: TRBJ1-2; V: TRBV2; size: -; DNA: TGTGCCAGCAGGGCCACAGGGAACTATGGCTACACCTTC; CDR3: CASRATGNYGYTF
D: -; length: 14; J: TRBJ2-4; V: TRBV7-2; size: -; DNA: TGTGCCAGCAGCTTAGCTGGGACTCTAAATGAGCAGTACTTC; CDR3: CASSLAGTLNEQYF
D: TRBD1; length: 16; J: TRBJ2-5; V: TRBV7-2; size: few; DNA: TGTGCCAGCAGCTTGGGGACAGCTAAGTACCAAGAGACCCAGTACTTC; CDR3: CASSLGTAKYQETQYF
D: TRBD2; length: 16; J: TRBJ2-1; V: TRBV11-2; size: -; DNA: TGTGCCAGCAGCTCCCGTCTAGCGGGAGCTTACAATGAGCAGTTCTTC; CDR3: CASSSRLAGAYNEQFF
D: -; length: 12; J: TRBJ2-5; V: TRBV7-2; size: few; DNA: TGTGCCAGCAGCCGTGTCCGAGAGACCCAGTACTTC; CDR3: CASSRVRETQYF
D: -; length: 15; J: TRBJ2-7; V: TRBV27; size: -; DNA: TGTGCCAGCAGGAGAGCAGGAGGTGTCCCCTACGAGCAGTACTTC; CDR3: CASRRAGGVPYEQYF
D: -; length: 14; J: TRBJ2-1; V: TRBV7-2; size: few; DNA: TGTGCCAGCAGCCTTATGCTAGACTACAATGAGCAGTTCTTC; CDR3: CASSLMLDYNEQFF
D: -; length: 15; J: TRBJ2-7; V: TRBV6-4; size: -; DNA: TGTGCCAGTAATCGTGGGGGGCGCTTACCCTACGAGCAGTACTTC; CDR3: CASNRGGRLPYEQYF
D: -; length: 15; J: TRBJ2-3; V: TRBV7-6; size: -; DNA: TGTGCCAGCAGTTCTCTAGGGGAACTCACAGATACGCAGTATTTT; CDR3: CASSSLGELTDTQYF
D: TRBD1; length: 18; J: TRBJ2-2; V: TRBV7-6; size: few; DNA: TGTGCCAGCAGCTTAATGCGCGGAGACAGGGCCCACACCGGGGAGCTGTTTTTT; CDR3: CASSLMRGDRAHTGELFF